The rows below give T cell receptor beta chains drawn from one sample of a study of T cell responses to AZD1222 COVID-19 vaccine. Libraries were prepared by immunoSEQ multiplex PCR; TCRdb keeps only in-frame clonotypes and omits some of them. In the table there are under 200,000 clones, more than 75% of which are singletons. Sequencing was performed on peripheral blood, taken on day 0 of MenACWY control vaccination. These receptors all stem from an adult in good health. Both conserved end residues are part of each CDR3. A D gene is named only where the DNA matches it firmly. The size of a clone is reported for some rows only, either as once, few or many, or as a class for expanded clones.

cdr3_aa,cdr3_nt,j_call,d_call,clone_size,v_call
CASSAGTGLSSYEQYF,TGTGCCAGCAGTGCGGGGACAGGGCTTAGCTCCTACGAGCAGTACTTC,TRBJ2-7,TRBD1,few,TRBV27
CATSRDATSAYEQYF,TGTGCCACCAGCAGAGACGCGACTAGCGCCTACGAGCAGTACTTC,TRBJ2-7,TRBD2,few,TRBV15
CASSLGPSYEQYF,TGTGCCAGCAGTTTAGGGCCCTCCTACGAGCAGTACTTC,TRBJ2-7,-,-,TRBV12-3/TRBV12-4
CAISVFRTGGTTPYEQYF,TGTGCCATCAGTGTCTTTCGGACAGGGGGCACTACCCCCTACGAGCAGTACTTC,TRBJ2-7,TRBD1,-,TRBV10-3
CASSLKGNTEAFF,TGTGCCAGCAGCCTCAAAGGGAACACTGAAGCTTTCTTT,TRBJ1-1,-,-,TRBV14
CASSDRAYEQYF,TGTGCCAGCAGCGACAGGGCCTACGAGCAGTACTTC,TRBJ2-7,TRBD1,-,TRBV6-5
CAWNTGELFF,TGTGCCTGGAACACCGGGGAGCTGTTTTTT,TRBJ2-2,-,-,TRBV30
CASSFPPSGISNEQFF,TGTGCCAGCAGCTTTCCCCCTAGCGGGATAAGCAATGAGCAGTTCTTC,TRBJ2-1,TRBD2,-,TRBV5-4
CASSSAGTSTGELFF,TGTGCCAGCAGCTCGGCGGGAACTTCTACCGGGGAGCTGTTTTTT,TRBJ2-2,-,-,TRBV5-4
CASRQAAYEQYF,TGTGCCAGCAGGCAGGCAGCCTACGAGCAGTACTTC,TRBJ2-7,-,few,TRBV6-6
CASSSDRTNYGYTF,TGTGCCAGCAGCTCAGACAGAACTAACTATGGCTACACCTTC,TRBJ1-2,-,-,TRBV7-2
CASSIDRTQQHF,TGTGCCAGTAGTATAGATCGGACGCAACAGCATTTT,TRBJ1-5,-,-,TRBV19
CASSEVAGGTPPYNEQFF,TGTGCCAGCAGTGAAGTAGCGGGGGGGACCCCCCCCTACAATGAGCAGTTCTTC,TRBJ2-1,TRBD2,-,TRBV6-1